This T cell receptor (beta chain) was captured in a study of read filtering for tumor transcriptome and immune sequencing. On the study more broadly: The cohort had some 16 men and some 13 women aged about 45 to 80, mean roughly 65 years. Whole-transcriptome libraries were prepared after DNase treatment.

Remarks on this clonotype: The antigen is undetermined. A single base separates this from a much larger clone, so it may be a read error.

General study findings and limits: Without single-read clonotypes, shared clonotype proportions correlated more between IR-seq and RNA-seq. RNA-seq captured clonotypes less deeply and reliably than IR-seq.

This library used about 400 ng RNA and molecular barcoded adaptors spanning alpha/delta and beta/gamma chains. TCRdb processed the reads anew with MiXCR; each CDR3 protein has one entry. Counted here are about 50,000 distinct CDR3 sequences, 20% occurring once; the ten biggest clones make up more than 30%. The CDR3 covers 16 residues. The sequence derives from a donor at least 40 years old with multiple myeloma. Specimen: a population of CD138-negative cells sorted from bone marrow. The chain joins TRBV12-3 or TRBV12-4 to TRBJ1-1; 8 nucleotides line up with TRBD1. The CDR3 here is CASSQPGGGSNTETFF. DNA for the CDR3: TGTGCCAGCAGTCAACCAGGGGGCGGTTCGAACACTGAAACTTTCTTT.